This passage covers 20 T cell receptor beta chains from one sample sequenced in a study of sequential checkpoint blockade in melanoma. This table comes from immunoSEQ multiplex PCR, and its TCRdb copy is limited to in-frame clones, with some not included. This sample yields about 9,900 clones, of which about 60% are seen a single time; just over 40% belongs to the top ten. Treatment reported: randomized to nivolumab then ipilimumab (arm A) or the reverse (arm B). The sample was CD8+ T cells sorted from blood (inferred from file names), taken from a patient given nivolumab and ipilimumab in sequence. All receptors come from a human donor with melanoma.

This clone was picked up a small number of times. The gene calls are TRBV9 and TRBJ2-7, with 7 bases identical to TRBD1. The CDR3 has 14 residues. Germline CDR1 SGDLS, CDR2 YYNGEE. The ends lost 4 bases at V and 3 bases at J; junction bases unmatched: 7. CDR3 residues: CASSPRTGHYEQYF. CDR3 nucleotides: TGTGCCAGCAGCCCCCGGACAGGTCACTACGAGCAGTACTTC.

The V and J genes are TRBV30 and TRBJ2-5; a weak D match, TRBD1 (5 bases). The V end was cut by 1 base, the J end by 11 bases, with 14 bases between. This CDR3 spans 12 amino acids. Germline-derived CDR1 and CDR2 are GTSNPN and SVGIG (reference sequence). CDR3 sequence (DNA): TGTGCCTGGAGTGCGTACCAGGGTAATCAGTACTTC. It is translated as CAWSAYQGNQYF.

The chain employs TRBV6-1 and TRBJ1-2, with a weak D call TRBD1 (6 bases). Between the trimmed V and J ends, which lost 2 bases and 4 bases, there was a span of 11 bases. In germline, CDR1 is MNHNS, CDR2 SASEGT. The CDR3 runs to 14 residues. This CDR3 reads CASSEHRVGYGYTF. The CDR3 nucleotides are TGTGCCAGCAGTGAACACAGGGTAGGCTATGGCTACACCTTC.

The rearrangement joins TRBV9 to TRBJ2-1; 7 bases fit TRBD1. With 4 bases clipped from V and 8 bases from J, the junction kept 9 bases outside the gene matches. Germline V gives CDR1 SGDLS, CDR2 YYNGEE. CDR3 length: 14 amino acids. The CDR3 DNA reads TGTGCCAGCAGCTTAAGACAGGGCGGCGATGAGCAGTTCTTC. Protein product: CASSLRQGGDEQFF. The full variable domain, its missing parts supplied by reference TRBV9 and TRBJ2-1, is DSGVTQTPKHLITATGQRVTLRCSPRSGDLSVYWYQQSLDQGLQFLIQYYNGEERAKGNILERFSAQQFPDLHSELNLSSLELGDSALYFCASSLRQGGDEQFFGPGTRLTVL.

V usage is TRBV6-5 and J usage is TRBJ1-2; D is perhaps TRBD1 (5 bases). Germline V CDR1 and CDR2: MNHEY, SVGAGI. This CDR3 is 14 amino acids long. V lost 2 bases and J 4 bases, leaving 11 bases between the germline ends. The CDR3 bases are TGTGCCAGCAGTTACGCGGACAACGGCTATGGCTACACCTTC. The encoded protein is CASSYADNGYGYTF.

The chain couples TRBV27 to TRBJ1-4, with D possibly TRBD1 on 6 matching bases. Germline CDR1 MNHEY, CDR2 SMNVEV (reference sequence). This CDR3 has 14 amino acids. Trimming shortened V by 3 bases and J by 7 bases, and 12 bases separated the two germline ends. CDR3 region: CASSLVGAGEKLFF. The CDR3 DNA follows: TGTGCCAGCAGTTTGGTGGGGGCTGGTGAAAAACTGTTTTTT. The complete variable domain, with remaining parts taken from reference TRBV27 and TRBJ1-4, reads EAQVTQNPRYLITVTGKKLTVTCSQNMNHEYMSWYRQDPGLGLRQIYYSMNVEVTDKGDVPEGYKVSRKEKRNFPLILESPSPNQTSLYFCASSLVGAGEKLFFGSGTQLSVL.

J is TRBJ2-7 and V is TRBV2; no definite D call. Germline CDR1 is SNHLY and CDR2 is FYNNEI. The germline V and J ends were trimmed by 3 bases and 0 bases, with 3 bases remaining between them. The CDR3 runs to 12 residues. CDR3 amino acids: CASSDRSYEQYF. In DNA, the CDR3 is TGTGCCAGCAGTGATCGCTCCTACGAGCAGTACTTC.

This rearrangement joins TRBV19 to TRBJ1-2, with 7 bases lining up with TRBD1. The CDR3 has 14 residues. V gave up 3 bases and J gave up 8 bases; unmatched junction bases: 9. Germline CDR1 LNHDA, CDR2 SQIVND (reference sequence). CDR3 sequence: CASSMRDRLWGYTF. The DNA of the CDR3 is TGTGCCAGTAGTATGCGGGACAGACTGTGGGGCTACACCTTC.

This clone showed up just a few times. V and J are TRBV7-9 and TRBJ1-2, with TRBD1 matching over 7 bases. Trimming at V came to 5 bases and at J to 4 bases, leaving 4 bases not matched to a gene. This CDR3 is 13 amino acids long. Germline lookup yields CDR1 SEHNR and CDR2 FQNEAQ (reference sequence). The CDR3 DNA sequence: TGTGCCAGCAGCCAAGACAGGGTCTATGGCTACACCTTC. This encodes CASSQDRVYGYTF. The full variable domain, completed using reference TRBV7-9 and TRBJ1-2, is DTGVSQNPRHKITKRGQNVTFRCDPISEHNRLYWYRQTLGQGPEFLTYFQNEAQLEKSRLLSDRFSAERPKGSFSTLEIQRTEQGDSAMYLCASSQDRVYGYTFGSGTRLTVV.

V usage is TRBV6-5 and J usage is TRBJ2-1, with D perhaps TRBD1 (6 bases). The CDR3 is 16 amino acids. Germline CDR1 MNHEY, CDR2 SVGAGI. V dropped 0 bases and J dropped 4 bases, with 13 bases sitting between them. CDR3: CASSYSRGNPYNEQFF. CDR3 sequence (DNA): TGTGCCAGCAGTTACTCGAGGGGGAACCCTTACAATGAGCAGTTCTTC.

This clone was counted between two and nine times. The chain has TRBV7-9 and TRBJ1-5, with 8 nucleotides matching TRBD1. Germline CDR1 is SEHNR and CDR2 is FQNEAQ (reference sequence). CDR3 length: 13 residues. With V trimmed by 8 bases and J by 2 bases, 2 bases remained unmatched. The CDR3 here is CASGTGGNQPQHF. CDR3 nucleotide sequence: TGTGCCAGCGGGACAGGAGGCAATCAGCCCCAGCATTTT.

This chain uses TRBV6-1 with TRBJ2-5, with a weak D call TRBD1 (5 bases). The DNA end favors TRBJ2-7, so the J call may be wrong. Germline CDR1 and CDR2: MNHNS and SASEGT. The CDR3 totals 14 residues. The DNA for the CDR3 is TGTGCCAGCAGTGAGGACACATTATTCTACGAGCAGTACTTC. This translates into CASSEDTLFYEQYF.

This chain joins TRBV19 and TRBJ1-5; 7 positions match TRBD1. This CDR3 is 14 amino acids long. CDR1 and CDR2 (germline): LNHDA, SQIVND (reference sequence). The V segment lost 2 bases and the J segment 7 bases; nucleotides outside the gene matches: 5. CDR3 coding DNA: TGTGCCAGTAGTATAAAGGCAGGGGGACAGCCCCAGCATTTT. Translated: CASSIKAGGQPQHF.

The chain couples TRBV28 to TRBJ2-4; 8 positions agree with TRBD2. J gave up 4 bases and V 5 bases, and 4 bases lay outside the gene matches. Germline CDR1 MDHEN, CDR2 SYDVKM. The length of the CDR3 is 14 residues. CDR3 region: CASSPQRGKNIQYF. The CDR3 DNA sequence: TGTGCCAGCAGTCCTCAGCGGGGGAAAAACATTCAGTACTTC.

The chain's CDR3 is CASGGHGYTF. The CDR3 DNA reads TGTGCCTCCGGAGGGCATGGCTACACCTTC. The chain uses TRBV25-1 and TRBJ1-2; D not resolved. V was shortened by 11 bases and J by 6 bases, with 10 bases between the two germline ends. The CDR3 consists of 10 residues. The germline gives CDR1 MGHDK, CDR2 SYGVNS.

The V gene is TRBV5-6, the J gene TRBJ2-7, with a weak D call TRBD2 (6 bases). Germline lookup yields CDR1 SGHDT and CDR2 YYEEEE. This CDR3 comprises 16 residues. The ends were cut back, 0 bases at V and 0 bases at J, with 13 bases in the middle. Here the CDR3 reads CASSLGRRGSSYEQYF. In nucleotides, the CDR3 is TGTGCCAGCAGCTTGGGACGGCGGGGCAGCTCCTACGAGCAGTACTTC.

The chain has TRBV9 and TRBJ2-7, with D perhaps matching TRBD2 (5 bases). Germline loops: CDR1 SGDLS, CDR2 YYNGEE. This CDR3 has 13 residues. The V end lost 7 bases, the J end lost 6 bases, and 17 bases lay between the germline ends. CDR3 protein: CASARDSRGEQYF. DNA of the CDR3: TGTGCCAGCGCTAGAGACTCCCGGGGCGAGCAGTACTTC.

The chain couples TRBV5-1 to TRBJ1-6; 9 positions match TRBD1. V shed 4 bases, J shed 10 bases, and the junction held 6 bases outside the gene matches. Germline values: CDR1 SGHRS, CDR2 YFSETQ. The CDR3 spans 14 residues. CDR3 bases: TGCGCCAGCAGCCTCGGACAGGGGAACTCACCCCTCCACTTT. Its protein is CASSLGQGNSPLHF.

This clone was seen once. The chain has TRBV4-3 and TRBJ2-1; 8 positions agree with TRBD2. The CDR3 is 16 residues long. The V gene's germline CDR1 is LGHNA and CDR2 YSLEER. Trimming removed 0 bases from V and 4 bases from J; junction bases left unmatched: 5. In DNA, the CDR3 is TGCGCCAGCAGCCAAGATCCCGGGGGGGTATACAATGAGCAGTTCTTC. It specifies CASSQDPGGVYNEQFF.

The CDR3 coding sequence is TGCGCCAGCAACCGGGACATCACCTACGAGCAGTACTTC. It encodes CASNRDITYEQYF. V gene TRBV5-1 combines with J gene TRBJ2-5; D possibly corresponds to TRBD1 (6 bases). TRBJ2-7 matches the DNA end more closely, so the J call is doubtful. The germline CDR1 and CDR2 sequences are SGHRS and YFSETQ. The CDR3 covers 13 residues.